This TCR beta chain was identified in a study of identical twins. Whole-study findings and limits: Compared with models, monozygotic twins showed more out-of-frame TCR alpha sharing. Invariant MAIT and iNKT cells are populations that could partly confound zero-insertion analyses.

CDR1 and CDR2 (germline): MDHEN, SYDVKM. With 2 bases removed from V and 4 bases from J, the gap between germline ends came to 10 bases. There are 14 residues in the CDR3. Using its own MiXCR run on the 5' RACE reads, TCRdb lists one record per CDR3 protein. The repertoire holds around 1.7 million distinct CDR3 sequences, with less than 40% as singletons. In the case of this clonotype: What it binds is not known.

Healthy Caucasians alone served as donors. This chain connects TRBV28 to TRBJ2-3, with a possible D match to TRBD2 (5 bases). Input material: cord blood. The TCR originated in a newborn girl in good health. CDR3 in DNA: TGTGCCAGCAGTTTACCACTAGTTTCAGATACGCAGTATTTT. Translating gives CASSLPLVSDTQYF.